The present entry profiles one T cell receptor beta chain with its context. This sample stems from a study of cytomegalovirus exposure and HLA in healthy donors. Losses at the gene ends were 2 bases for V and 5 bases for J; bases not matched to a gene: 6. CDR3 length: 15 residues. Germline CDR1 MNHEY, CDR2 SVGAGI. Vbeta (60) and Jbeta (13) primers were used in the PCR. Generated by immunoSEQ multiplex PCR, the TCRdb table keeps only in-frame clones and is missing some. The sample comprises approximately 150,000 clones, more than 60% of which are singletons, and around 1.5% rests with the top ten. The specimen sequenced was PBMCs. The TCR originated in a woman under 30 in good health and CMV-seronegative. J is TRBJ2-7 and V is TRBV6-5; 10 bases fit TRBD1. The CDR3 is CASSYPGQGKNEQYF. The CDR3 nucleotides are TGTGCCAGCAGTTACCCGGGACAGGGGAAAAACGAGCAGTACTTC.